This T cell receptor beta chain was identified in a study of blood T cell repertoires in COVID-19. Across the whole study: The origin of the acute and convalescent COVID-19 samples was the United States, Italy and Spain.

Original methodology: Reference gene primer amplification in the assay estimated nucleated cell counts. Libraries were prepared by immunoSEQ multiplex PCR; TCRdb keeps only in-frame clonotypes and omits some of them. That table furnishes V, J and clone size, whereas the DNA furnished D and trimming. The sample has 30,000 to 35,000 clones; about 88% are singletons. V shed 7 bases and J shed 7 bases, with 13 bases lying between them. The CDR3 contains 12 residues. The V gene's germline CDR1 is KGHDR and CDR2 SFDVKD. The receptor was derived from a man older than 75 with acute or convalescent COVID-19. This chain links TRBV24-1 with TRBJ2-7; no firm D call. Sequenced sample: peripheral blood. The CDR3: CATRAFSQEQYF. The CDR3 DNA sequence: TGTGCCACCAGGGCCTTCAGTCAGGAGCAGTACTTC.